This T cell receptor beta chain was documented in a study of blood T cells in healthy people across ages. Study observations and caveats: Researchers judged that diversity estimates from one million T cells fell short of true values.

The CDR3 extends over 16 amino acids. V lost 5 bases, J lost 7 bases, and 14 bases stayed unmatched. Germline CDR1 reads SGHRS; CDR2 reads YFSETQ. Regarding this clonotype: Its antigen is currently unknown.

Then a second PCR, running about 6 to 12 cycles, was carried out with a sample-barcoded 5' primer and a J-beta primer mix. TCRdb called the 5' RACE reads again in MiXCR, with one record for every CDR3 protein. The repertoire holds 750,000 to 950,000 distinct CDR3 sequences, with 20% to 30% as singletons. These same data were also listed under a study on T cells of mothers and their children. That source notes: According to the study, all extracted RNA entered cDNA synthesis at approximately 1.5 ug per 15 ul.

The source is a boy between 10 and 17 years old in good health. This sequence joins TRBV5-1 and TRBJ2-2; 7 nucleotides match TRBD2. Sequencing used blood. Here the CDR3 reads CASSTGGTRSIGELFF. The CDR3 DNA follows: TGCGCCAGCAGTACCGGGGGGACGAGAAGTATCGGGGAGCTGTTTTTT.